Below, 9 T cell receptor beta chains from the same sample are listed, as sequenced in a study of cytomegalovirus exposure and HLA in healthy donors. The PCR used 60 Vbeta and 13 Jbeta primers. Profiling relied on immunoSEQ multiplex PCR, and the TCRdb table lists in-frame clones only, not all of them. The sample shows some 150,000 clones, 77% of them seen only once. Source material: PBMCs. Receptors originate from a woman aged 30 to 39 in good health and CMV-seronegative.

The chain employs TRBV7-2 and TRBJ2-5; D is undetermined. Germline V gene data show CDR1 as SGHTA and CDR2 as FQGNSA. The CDR3 extends over 15 amino acids. The V end lost 1 base, the J end lost 5 bases, and 14 bases lay between the germline ends. CDR3 in DNA: TGTGCCAGCAGCTTAGTTGGTCTATCCGGGGAGACCCAGTACTTC. It yields the protein CASSLVGLSGETQYF.

To note about this clone: One end of the junction does not line up with germline, which may come from a read error. V gene TRBV7-3 combines with J gene TRBJ2-7; D remains unclear. The germline gives CDR1 SGHTA, CDR2 FQGTGA. The CDR3 extends over 14 amino acids. CDR3 DNA sequence: TGTTCCAGCAGCTTAGGTCCCTACGAGGACGAGCAGTACTTC. Protein product: CSSSLGPYEDEQYF. Complete variable domain (other parts from reference TRBV7-3 and TRBJ2-7): GAGVSQTPSNKVTEKGKYVELRCDPISGHTALYWYRQSLGQGPEFLIYFQGTGAADDSGLPNDRFFAVRPEGSVSTLKIQRTERGDSAVYLCSSSLGPYEDEQYFGPGTRLTVT.

The chain links TRBV29-1 to TRBJ1-2; 9 nucleotides align to TRBD1. The CDR3 covers 14 residues. The J segment lost 5 bases and the V segment lost 4 bases, leaving 8 bases of the junction unmatched. Germline lookup yields CDR1 SQVTM and CDR2 ANQGSEA. For the CDR3, the DNA is TGCAGCGTTGGGAGAGGGACAGGGAGTTATGGCTACACCTTC. Translating it yields CSVGRGTGSYGYTF.

The V and J genes are TRBV19 and TRBJ1-5; 10 nucleotides align to TRBD1. The CDR3 runs to 17 residues. Germline CDR1 and CDR2: LNHDA and SQIVND (reference sequence). The ends lost 2 bases at V and 4 bases at J; junction bases unmatched: 8. CDR3 region: CASSILRDRGSNQPQHF. The CDR3 region has the DNA TGTGCCAGTAGTATACTCCGGGACAGGGGATCGAATCAGCCCCAGCATTTT.

This clone was detected only once. V and J are TRBV15 and TRBJ2-7; TRBD2 is a possible D gene (5 bases). The V and J ends lost 0 bases and 5 bases respectively, with 11 bases between them. CDR3 length: 14 amino acids. Germline values: CDR1 LNHNV, CDR2 YYDKDF (reference sequence). The CDR3 DNA reads TGTGCCACCAGCAGAGATCTTCGGGATCACGAGCAGTACTTC. Its protein is CATSRDLRDHEQYF.

The rearrangement links TRBV5-8 to TRBJ1-5; D gene uncertain. The CDR3 length is 15 residues. CDR1 and CDR2 from the germline V gene are SGHTS and YDEGEE. The V and J ends lost 0 bases and 5 bases respectively, with 12 bases between them. The DNA for the CDR3 is TGTGCCAGCAGCTTGGCCGGGAACAGCTATCAGCCCCAGCATTTT. This gives the protein CASSLAGNSYQPQHF.

This clone was recorded only once. The chain combines TRBV5-8 with TRBJ1-6; the D gene is possibly TRBD1 (6 bases). Per germline, CDR1 SGHTS and CDR2 YDEGEE. CDR3 length: 15 amino acids. Trimming cost V 5 bases and J 2 bases, with 11 bases left between them. The CDR3 coding sequence is TGTGCCAGCAGTCCAGGACAGCCCTATAATTCACCCCTCCACTTT. It yields the protein CASSPGQPYNSPLHF. Full variable domain (outside the CDR3, taken from reference TRBV5-8 and TRBJ1-6): EAGVTQSPTHLIKTRGQQATLRCSPISGHTSVYWYQQALGLGLQFLLWYDEGEERNRGNFPPRFSGRQFPNYSSELNVNALELEDSALYLCASSPGQPYNSPLHFGNGTRLTVT.

With respect to this clone: The sample carries other DNA sequences with the same CDR3. This chain joins TRBV29-1 and TRBJ2-3; D not resolved. The CDR3 consists of 13 residues. The V and J ends lost 3 bases and 6 bases respectively, with 13 bases between them. Per germline, CDR1 SQVTM and CDR2 ANQGSEA. CDR3 residues: CSVDSVNTDTQYF. In DNA form, the CDR3 reads TGCAGCGTTGATTCAGTGAACACGGATACGCAGTATTTT.

The chain recombines TRBV18 with TRBJ2-7; D is ambiguous. This CDR3 has 14 amino acids. Trimming cost V 1 base and J 0 bases, with 7 bases left between them. Germline CDR1 reads KGHSH; CDR2 reads LQKENI. The CDR3, as DNA: TGTGCCAGCTCACCACGTTATAGCTCCTACGAGCAGTACTTC. It encodes CASSPRYSSYEQYF.